The next 19 T cell receptor beta chains were all read from a single sample in a study of breast tumors, draining lymph nodes, adjacent tissues. Samples came from axillary lymph nodes draining the breast cancer. From the multiplex PCR reads, TCRdb called clonotypes with MiXCR, one entry per CDR3 protein. The sample has about 200,000 distinct CDR3 sequences, approximately 33% seen once. The sequenced material came from axillary lymph node tissue. All receptors derive from a female donor with breast cancer. Some clones in this sample may be carry-over from other donors' samples.

This clonotype was counted at least ten times. This chain uses TRBV12-3 or TRBV12-4 with TRBJ1-3; D unclear. V dropped 5 bases and J dropped 2 bases, with 10 bases sitting between them. The CDR3 sequence is 14 residues long. In DNA, the CDR3 is TGTGCCAGCAGTCGATCAGACACTGGAAACACCATATATTTT. Its translation is CASSRSDTGNTIYF.

This clonotype came up many times. This could be a read error, since a much larger clone is one nucleotide away. The rearrangement uses TRBV9 and TRBJ1-6, with D tentatively TRBD1 (6 bases). The CDR3 is 14 residues long. CDR1 SGDLS and CDR2 YYNGEE come from the germline V gene. The germline V and J ends were trimmed by 6 bases and 7 bases, with 14 bases remaining between them. The CDR3 here is CASNGRTVNSPLHF. Written as DNA, the CDR3 is TGTGCCAGCAACGGACGGACAGTCAATTCACCCCTCCACTTT.

The V gene is TRBV15, the J gene TRBJ2-7; TRBD2 agrees at 11 bases. The CDR3 length is 14 residues. CDR1 LNHNV and CDR2 YYDKDF come from the germline V gene (reference sequence). V shed 4 bases and J 3 bases; nucleotides not matched to a gene: 2. The CDR3 protein is CATSKGTSGYEQYF. The CDR3, as DNA: TGTGCCACCAGCAAGGGGACTAGCGGCTACGAGCAGTACTTC.

Turning to this clonotype: This may stem from a read error, because a much larger clone lies one nucleotide away. The V call is TRBV12-3 or TRBV12-4, the J call TRBJ2-2, with 8 bases matching TRBD2. This CDR3 is built from 15 residues. CDR3 sequence (DNA): TGTGCCGGCAGTTTGGCGGGAGGCCTCCACCGGGAGCTGTTTTTT. It is translated as CAGSLAGGLHRELFF.

This clonotype has a count of ten or more. The rearrangement joins TRBV12-3 or TRBV12-4 to TRBJ2-7, with D maybe TRBD1 (5 bases). Trimming took 3 bases from V and 6 from J, leaving 12 bases between them. This CDR3 region has 13 residues. The CDR3: CASSFRTSPEQYF. The CDR3 region has the DNA TGTGCCAGCAGTTTCCGGACATCTCCCGAGCAGTACTTC.

Many counts were recorded for this clonotype. The rearrangement joins TRBV11-2 to TRBJ2-5; D is unclear. CDR1 is SGHAT, CDR2 FQNNGV, per germline. The V gene lost 5 bases and the J gene lost 5 bases, with 12 bases spanning the gap. This CDR3 region has 13 residues. This chain's CDR3 is CASSPYRRETQYF. The DNA of the CDR3 is TGTGCCAGCAGCCCGTACCGACGGGAGACCCAGTACTTC.

This clonotype was observed many times. The genes are TRBV5-8 and TRBJ2-1, with TRBD2 identical over 10 bases. V was pared by 4 bases and J by 5 bases, with 6 bases of the junction left unmatched. This CDR3 is 15 amino acids long. Germline assignment: CDR1 SGHTS and CDR2 YDEGEE. The CDR3 reads CASSLGTSENNEQFF. CDR3 coding DNA: TGTGCCAGCAGCCTCGGGACTAGCGAGAACAATGAGCAGTTCTTC.

This clonotype was seen many times. V usage is TRBV5-1 and J usage is TRBJ2-5, with 7 bases identical to TRBD2. This CDR3 contains 17 residues. V was pared by 1 base and J by 5 bases, with 14 bases of the junction left unmatched. The germline gives CDR1 SGHRS, CDR2 YFSETQ. CDR3 loop: CASSLSVGAGEGETQYF. The CDR3 DNA reads TGCGCCAGCAGCTTGAGCGTCGGGGCGGGAGAGGGGGAGACCCAGTACTTC.

To note about this clonotype: A much larger clone differs from this one at a single base, so this may be a read error. The chain employs TRBV7-9 and TRBJ2-2; 8 bases are a match to TRBD1. This CDR3 is 19 amino acids long. CDR1 and CDR2 from the germline V gene are SEHNR and FQNEAQ (reference sequence). The V gene end was trimmed by 4 bases and the J gene end by 6 bases; junction bases not matched to a gene: 19. The CDR3 sequence is CASSSRDSRQGFGPGELFF. Written as DNA, the CDR3 is TGTGCCAGCAGCTCCCGGGACAGCCGACAGGGGTTCGGCCCCGGGGAGCTGTTTTTT.

This clonotype was counted ten times or more. Germline is not matched at one junction end, which may reflect a read error. The chain has TRBV20-1 and TRBJ1-2; 8 bases match TRBD1. Germline-derived CDR1 and CDR2 are DFQATT and SNEGSKA (reference sequence). This CDR3 is 12 amino acids long. The CDR3 is CSAPRGQEGSTF. As DNA, the CDR3 is TGCAGTGCTCCCCGGGGACAGGAGGGCTCCACCTTC.

This chain links TRBV20-1 with TRBJ2-7; TRBD1 agrees at 7 bases. The CDR3 spans 16 residues. Looked up from germline, CDR1 is DFQATT and CDR2 is SNEGSKA (reference sequence). V dropped 6 bases and J dropped 0; count of bases not matched to a gene: 14. DNA for the CDR3: TGCAGTGCGATTACCGAGACAGGGATTACCTCCTACGAGCAGTACTTC. Residues: CSAITETGITSYEQYF.

This clonotype was recorded many times. The chain combines TRBV7-8 with TRBJ2-1; tentative D call: TRBD2 (6 bases). The CDR3 contains 15 residues. V lost 1 base and J 11 bases, leaving 18 bases between the germline ends. CDR1 and CDR2 from the germline V gene are SGHVS and FQNEAQ. CDR3 sequence (DNA): TGTGCCAGCAGCTTAGATGGGACTGTGTGGGGACAGCAGTTCTTC. This translates into CASSLDGTVWGQQFF.

To note about this clonotype: This may stem from a read error, because a much larger clone lies one nucleotide away. The V gene is TRBV6-2 or TRBV6-3, the J gene TRBJ2-7; D not resolved. Germline CDR1 and CDR2: MNHEY and SVGEGT. Trimming cost V 2 bases and J 6 bases, with 11 bases left between them. This CDR3 is 13 amino acids long. The CDR3, as DNA: TGTGCCAGCAGTTACGACCCGAAGAGCGAGCAGTACTTC. This translates into CASSYDPKSEQYF.

This chain connects TRBV9 to TRBJ1-6; D is unresolved. Trimming took off 1 base at V and 7 bases at J, with 6 bases between the two ends. Germline CDR1 is SGDLS and CDR2 is YYNGEE. The CDR3 has 13 residues. This CDR3 reads CASSVSTNSPLHF. The DNA of the CDR3 is TGTGCCAGCAGCGTATCCACAAATTCACCCCTCCACTTT.

The chain carries TRBV7-2 and TRBJ1-4; 7 nucleotides align to TRBD1. The germline V gene encodes CDR1 SGHTA and CDR2 FQGNSA. The CDR3 is 18 residues long. After removal of 6 bases from V and 2 bases from J, the junction contained 15 bases not matched to a gene. The CDR3 reads CASSFEGGGLGTNEKLFF. CDR3 nucleotides: TGTGCCAGCAGTTTTGAAGGGGGCGGTTTGGGGACTAATGAAAAACTGTTTTTT.

This clonotype was observed at least ten times. The rearrangement links TRBV5-5 to TRBJ2-1; 8 bases agree with TRBD2. Per germline, CDR1 SGHKS and CDR2 YYEKEE (reference sequence). This CDR3 contains 15 residues. The J segment lost 8 bases and the V segment lost 2 bases, leaving 9 bases of the junction unmatched. Here the CDR3 reads CASSFSRTSLDEQFF. The CDR3 DNA is TGTGCCAGCAGCTTCAGTCGGACTAGCTTGGATGAGCAGTTCTTC. The whole variable domain, remainder taken from reference TRBV5-5 and TRBJ2-1, is DAGVTQSPTHLIKTRGQQVTLRCSPISGHKSVSWYQQVLGQGPQFIFQYYEKEERGRGNFPDRFSARQFPNYSSELNVNALLLGDSALYLCASSFSRTSLDEQFFGPGTRLTVL.

This clonotype was observed many times. The chain couples TRBV11-2 to TRBJ1-6; perhaps TRBD1 as D (5 bases). The CDR3 extends over 14 amino acids. Germline CDR1 is SGHAT and CDR2 is FQNNGV. V lost 3 bases and J 8 bases, leaving 11 bases between the germline ends. CDR3 sequence: CASSFGGYDSPLHF. Here the CDR3 DNA reads TGTGCCAGCAGCTTCGGGGGTTATGATTCACCCCTCCACTTT.

Remarks on this clonotype: A much larger clonotype is one base distant, so this may be a read error. Lacking the conserved final phenylalanine or tryptophan, this CDR3 likely reflects a read error. V is TRBV7-2 and J is TRBJ2-1; D is unclear. The CDR3 is 14 residues long. The germline gives CDR1 SGHTA, CDR2 FQGNSA. The ends were cut back, 1 base at V and 3 bases at J, with 7 bases in the middle. In DNA form, the CDR3 reads TGTGCCAGCAGCTTAGAAGGCTACTACAATGAGCAGTTCCTC. This codes for CASSLEGYYNEQFL.

On this clonotype itself: Compared with germline, one end of the junction differs, possibly owing to a read error. The chain couples TRBV5-1 to TRBJ1-3; D is possibly TRBD1 (5 bases). The germline V gene has CDR1 SGHRS and CDR2 YFSETQ. This CDR3 has 15 amino acids. The CDR3 here is CASTSRGTSGNAIYF. Here the CDR3 DNA reads TGCGCCAGCACCTCCCGAGGGACCTCTGGAAACGCCATATATTTT.